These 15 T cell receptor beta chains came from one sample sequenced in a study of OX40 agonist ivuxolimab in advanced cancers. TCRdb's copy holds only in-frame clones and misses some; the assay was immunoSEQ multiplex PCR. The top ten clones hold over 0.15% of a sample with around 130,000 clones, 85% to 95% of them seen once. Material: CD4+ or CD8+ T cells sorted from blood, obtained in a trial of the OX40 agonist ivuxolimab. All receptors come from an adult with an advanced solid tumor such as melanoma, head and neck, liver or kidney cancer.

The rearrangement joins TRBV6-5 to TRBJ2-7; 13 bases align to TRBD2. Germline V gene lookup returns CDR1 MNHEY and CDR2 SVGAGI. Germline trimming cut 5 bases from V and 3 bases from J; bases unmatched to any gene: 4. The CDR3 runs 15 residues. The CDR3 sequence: CASSQGTSGDYEQYF. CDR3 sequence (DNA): TGTGCCAGCAGTCAAGGGACTAGCGGGGACTACGAGCAGTACTTC.

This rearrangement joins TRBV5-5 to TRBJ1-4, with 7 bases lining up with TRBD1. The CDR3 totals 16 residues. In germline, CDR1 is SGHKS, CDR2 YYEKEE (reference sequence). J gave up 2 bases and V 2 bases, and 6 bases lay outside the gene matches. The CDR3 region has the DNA TGTGCCAGCAGCTTTAGGGGGCAAGCGACTAATGAAAAACTGTTTTTT. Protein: CASSFRGQATNEKLFF.

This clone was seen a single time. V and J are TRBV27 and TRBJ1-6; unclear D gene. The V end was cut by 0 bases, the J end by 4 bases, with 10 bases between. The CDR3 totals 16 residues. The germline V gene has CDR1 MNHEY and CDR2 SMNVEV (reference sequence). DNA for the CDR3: TGTGCCAGCAGTTTATCGAGTTACAGATATAATTCACCCCTCCACTTT. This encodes CASSLSSYRYNSPLHF.

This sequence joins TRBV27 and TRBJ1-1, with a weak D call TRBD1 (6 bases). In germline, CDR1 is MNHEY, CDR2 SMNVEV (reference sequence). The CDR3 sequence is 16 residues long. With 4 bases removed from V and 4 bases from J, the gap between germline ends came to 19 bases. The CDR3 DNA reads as TGTGCCAGCAGTTCAGACGTTACAGGGATCTCCACTGAAGCTTTCTTT. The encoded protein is CASSSDVTGISTEAFF.

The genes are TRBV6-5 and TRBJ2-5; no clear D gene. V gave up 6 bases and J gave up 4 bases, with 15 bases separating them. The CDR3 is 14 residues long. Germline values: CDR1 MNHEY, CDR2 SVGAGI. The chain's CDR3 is CASRISRTGETQYF. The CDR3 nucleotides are TGTGCCAGCAGGATCTCTCGGACGGGAGAGACCCAGTACTTC.

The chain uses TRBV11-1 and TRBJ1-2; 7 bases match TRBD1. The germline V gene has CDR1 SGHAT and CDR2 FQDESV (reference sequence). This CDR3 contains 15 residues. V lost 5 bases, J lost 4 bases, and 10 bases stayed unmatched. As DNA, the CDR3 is TGTGCCAGCAGCGCAGGACAGGTTTCTCCCTATGGCTACACCTTC. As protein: CASSAGQVSPYGYTF.

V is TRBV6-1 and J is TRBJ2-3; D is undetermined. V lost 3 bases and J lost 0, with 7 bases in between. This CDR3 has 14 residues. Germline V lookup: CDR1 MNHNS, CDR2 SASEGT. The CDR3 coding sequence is TGTGCCAGCAGTGAGTGGAAAAGCACAGATACGCAGTATTTT. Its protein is CASSEWKSTDTQYF.

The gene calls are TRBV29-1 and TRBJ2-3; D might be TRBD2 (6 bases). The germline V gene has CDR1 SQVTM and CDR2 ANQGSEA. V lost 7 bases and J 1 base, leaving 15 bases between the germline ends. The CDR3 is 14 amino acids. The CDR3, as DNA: TGCAGCGCCCGACTAGGCGGGGGCACAGATACGCAGTATTTT. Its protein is CSARLGGGTDTQYF.

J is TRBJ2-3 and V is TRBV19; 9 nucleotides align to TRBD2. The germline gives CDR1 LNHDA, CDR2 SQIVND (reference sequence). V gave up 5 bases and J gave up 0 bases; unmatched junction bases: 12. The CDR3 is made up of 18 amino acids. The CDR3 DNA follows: TGTGCCAGTAGTTTCAGAGCCCTAGCGGGAACCAGCACAGATACGCAGTATTTT. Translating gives CASSFRALAGTSTDTQYF.

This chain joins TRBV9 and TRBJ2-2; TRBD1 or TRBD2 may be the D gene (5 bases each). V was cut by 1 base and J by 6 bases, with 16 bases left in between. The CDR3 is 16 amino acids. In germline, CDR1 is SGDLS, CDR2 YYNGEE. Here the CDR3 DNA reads TGTGCCAGCAGCGTATCTCCCGGGGTGGGGGCCGGGGAGCTGTTTTTT. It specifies CASSVSPGVGAGELFF.

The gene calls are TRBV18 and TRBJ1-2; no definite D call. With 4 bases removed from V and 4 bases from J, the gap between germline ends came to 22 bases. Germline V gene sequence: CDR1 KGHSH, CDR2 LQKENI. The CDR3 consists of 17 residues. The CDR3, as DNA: TGTGCCAGCTCACTCACAGATAGCCTAATAACCACCTATGGCTACACCTTC. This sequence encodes CASSLTDSLITTYGYTF. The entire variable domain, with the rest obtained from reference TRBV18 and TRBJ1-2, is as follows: NAGVMQNPRHLVRRRGQEARLRCSPMKGHSHVYWYRQLPEEGLKFMVYLQKENIIDESGMPKERFSAEFPKEGPSILRIQQVVRGDSAAYFCASSLTDSLITTYGYTFGSGTRLTVV.

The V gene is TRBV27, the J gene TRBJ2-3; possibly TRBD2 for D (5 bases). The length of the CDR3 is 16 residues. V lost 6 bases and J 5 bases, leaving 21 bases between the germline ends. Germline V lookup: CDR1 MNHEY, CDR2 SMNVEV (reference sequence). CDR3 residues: CASSRVGSRRGDTQYF. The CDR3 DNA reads TGTGCCAGCAGCAGAGTAGGGAGCCGCCGAGGAGATACGCAGTATTTT.

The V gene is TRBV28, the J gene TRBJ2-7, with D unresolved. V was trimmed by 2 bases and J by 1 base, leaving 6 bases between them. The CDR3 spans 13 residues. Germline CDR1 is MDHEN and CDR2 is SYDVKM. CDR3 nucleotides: TGTGCCAGCAGTTTAACCCTTTCCTACGAGCAGTACTTC. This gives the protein CASSLTLSYEQYF.

CDR3 DNA: TGTGCCAGCGCCTCAGGGGGATCGGATCAGCCCCAGCATTTT. This translates into CASASGGSDQPQHF. The genes are TRBV18 and TRBJ1-5; the match to TRBD1 covers 7 bases. The ends lost 8 bases at V and 5 bases at J; junction bases unmatched: 9. CDR1 KGHSH and CDR2 LQKENI come from the germline V gene. The CDR3 extends over 14 amino acids. Together with reference TRBV18 and TRBJ1-5, the CDR3 gives the full variable domain: NAGVMQNPRHLVRRRGQEARLRCSPMKGHSHVYWYRQLPEEGLKFMVYLQKENIIDESGMPKERFSAEFPKEGPSILRIQQVVRGDSAAYFCASASGGSDQPQHFGDGTRLSIL.

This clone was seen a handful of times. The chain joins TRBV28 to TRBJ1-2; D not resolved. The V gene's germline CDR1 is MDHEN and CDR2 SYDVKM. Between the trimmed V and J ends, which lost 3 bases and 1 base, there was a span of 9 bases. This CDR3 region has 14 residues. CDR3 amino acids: CASSFRYNNYGYTF. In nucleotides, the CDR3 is TGTGCCAGCAGTTTCCGGTATAATAACTATGGCTACACCTTC.